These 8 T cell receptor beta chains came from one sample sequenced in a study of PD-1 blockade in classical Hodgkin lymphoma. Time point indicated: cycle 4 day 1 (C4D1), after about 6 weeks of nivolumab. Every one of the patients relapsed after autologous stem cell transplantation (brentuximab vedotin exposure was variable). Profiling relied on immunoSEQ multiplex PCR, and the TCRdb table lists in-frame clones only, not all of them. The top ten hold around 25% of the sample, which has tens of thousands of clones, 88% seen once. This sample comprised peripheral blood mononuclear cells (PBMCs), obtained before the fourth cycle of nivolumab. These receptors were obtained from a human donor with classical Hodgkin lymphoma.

CDR3 sequence reads: CAISGTDTQYF. The DNA of the CDR3 is TGTGCCATCAGTGGCACAGATACGCAGTATTTT. V usage is TRBV10-3 and J usage is TRBJ2-3; D unresolved. The CDR3 runs to 11 residues. Germline V gives CDR1 ENHRY, CDR2 SYGVKD. V shed 4 bases and J shed 1 base, with 0 bases lying between them.

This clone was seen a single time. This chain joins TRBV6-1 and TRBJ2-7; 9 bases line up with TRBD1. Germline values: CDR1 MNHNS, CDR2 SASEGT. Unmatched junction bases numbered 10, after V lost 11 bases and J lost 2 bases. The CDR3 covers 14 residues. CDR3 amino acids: CAGSRTGAPYEQYF. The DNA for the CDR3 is TGTGCCGGATCGCGGACAGGGGCCCCCTACGAGCAGTACTTC.

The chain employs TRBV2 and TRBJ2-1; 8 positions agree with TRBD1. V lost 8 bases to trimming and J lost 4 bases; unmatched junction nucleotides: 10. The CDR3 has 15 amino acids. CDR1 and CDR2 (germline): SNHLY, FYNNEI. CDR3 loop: CASLTGTGAYNEQFF. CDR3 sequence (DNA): TGTGCCAGCTTGACCGGGACAGGAGCATACAATGAGCAGTTCTTC. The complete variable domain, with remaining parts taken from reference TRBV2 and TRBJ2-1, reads EPEVTQTPSHQVTQMGQEVILRCVPISNHLYFYWYRQILGQKVEFLVSFYNNEISEKSEIFDDQFSVERPDGSNFTLKIRSTKLEDSAMYFCASLTGTGAYNEQFFGPGTRLTVL.

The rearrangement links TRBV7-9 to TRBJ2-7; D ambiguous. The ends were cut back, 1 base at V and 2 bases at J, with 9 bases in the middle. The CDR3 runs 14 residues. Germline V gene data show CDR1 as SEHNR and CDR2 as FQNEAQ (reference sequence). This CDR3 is CASSLDLAAYEQYF. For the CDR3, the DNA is TGTGCCAGCAGCTTAGACCTGGCCGCCTACGAGCAGTACTTC.

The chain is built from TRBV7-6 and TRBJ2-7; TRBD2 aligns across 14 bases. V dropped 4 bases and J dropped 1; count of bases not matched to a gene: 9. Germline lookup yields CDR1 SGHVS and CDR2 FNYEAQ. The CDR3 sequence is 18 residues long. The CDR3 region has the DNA TGTGCCAGCAGCTCAAGACTAGCGGGAGGGCTTCGGTCCTACGAGCAGTACTTC. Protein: CASSSRLAGGLRSYEQYF.

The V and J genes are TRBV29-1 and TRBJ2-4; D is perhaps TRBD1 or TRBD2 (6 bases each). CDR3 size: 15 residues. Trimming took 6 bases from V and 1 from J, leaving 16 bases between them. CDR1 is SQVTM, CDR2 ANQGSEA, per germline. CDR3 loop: CSVQGGMGAKNIQYF. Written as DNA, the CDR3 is TGCAGCGTCCAAGGGGGGATGGGGGCCAAAAACATTCAGTACTTC.

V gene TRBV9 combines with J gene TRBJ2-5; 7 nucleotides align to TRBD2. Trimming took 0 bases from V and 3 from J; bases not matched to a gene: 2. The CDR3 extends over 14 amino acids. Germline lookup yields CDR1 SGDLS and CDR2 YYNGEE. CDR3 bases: TGTGCCAGCAGCGTAGTGGGGGGGGAAGAGACCCAGTACTTC. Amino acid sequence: CASSVVGGEETQYF. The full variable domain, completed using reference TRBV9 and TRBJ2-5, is DSGVTQTPKHLITATGQRVTLRCSPRSGDLSVYWYQQSLDQGLQFLIQYYNGEERAKGNILERFSAQQFPDLHSELNLSSLELGDSALYFCASSVVGGEETQYFGPGTRLLVL.

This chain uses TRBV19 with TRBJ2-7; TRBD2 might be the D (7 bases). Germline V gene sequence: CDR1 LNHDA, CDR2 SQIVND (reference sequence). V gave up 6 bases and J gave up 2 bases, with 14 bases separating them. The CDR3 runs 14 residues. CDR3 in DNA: TGTGCCAGTAGCCCAGGAGGGGGGGCCTACGAGCAGTACTTC. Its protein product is CASSPGGGAYEQYF.